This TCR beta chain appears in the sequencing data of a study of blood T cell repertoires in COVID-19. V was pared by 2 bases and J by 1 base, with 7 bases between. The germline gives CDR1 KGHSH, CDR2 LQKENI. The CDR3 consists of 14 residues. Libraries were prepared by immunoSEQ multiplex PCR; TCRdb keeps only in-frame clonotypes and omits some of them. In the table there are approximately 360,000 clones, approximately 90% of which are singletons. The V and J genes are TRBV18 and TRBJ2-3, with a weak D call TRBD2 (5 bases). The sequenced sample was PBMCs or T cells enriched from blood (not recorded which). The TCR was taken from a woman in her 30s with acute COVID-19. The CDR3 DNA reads TGTGCCAGCTCACCAGACGGGGGCACAGATACGCAGTATTTT. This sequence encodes CASSPDGGTDTQYF.